The source of this T cell receptor (beta chain) is a study of CD8 T cells in Susac syndrome. RNA was extracted with the RNeasy kit, and a quantity of roughly 0.5 to 1 ug was reverse transcribed using random hexamers. Coverage of TCR beta CDR3 amplification by immunoSEQ multiplex PCR extended to 54 Vbeta and 13 Jbeta. Using its own MiXCR run on the immunoSEQ multiplex PCR reads, TCRdb lists one record per CDR3 protein. Here the sample spans about 210,000 distinct CDR3 sequences, approximately 94% being singletons. Germline V gives CDR1 SQVTM, CDR2 ANQGSEA. This CDR3 is 12 amino acids long. Trimming cost V 7 bases and J 8 bases; bases outside gene matches: 7.

Sequenced: CD4+ T cells from PBMCs. The rearrangement uses TRBV29-1 and TRBJ1-1, with 10 bases fitting TRBD1. This receptor was identified in a human donor in good health. CDR3 in DNA: TGCAGCGCCTGGGACAGGGGAGGGGAAGCTTTCTTT. It yields the protein CSAWDRGGEAFF.